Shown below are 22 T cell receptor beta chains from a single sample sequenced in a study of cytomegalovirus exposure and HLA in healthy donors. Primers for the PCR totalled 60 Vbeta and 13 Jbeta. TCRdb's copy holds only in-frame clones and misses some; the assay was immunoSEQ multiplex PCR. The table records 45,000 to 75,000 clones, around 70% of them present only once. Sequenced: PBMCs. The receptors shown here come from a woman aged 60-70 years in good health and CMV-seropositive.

Here the CDR3 DNA reads TGTGCCAGCAGCTGGGAGGGCGGCTACACCTTC. Protein sequence: CASSWEGGYTF. The chain links TRBV2 to TRBJ1-2; D gene ambiguous. The CDR3 sequence is 11 residues long. The germline CDR1 and CDR2 sequences are SNHLY and FYNNEI. V was cut by 6 bases and J by 8 bases, with 10 bases left in between.

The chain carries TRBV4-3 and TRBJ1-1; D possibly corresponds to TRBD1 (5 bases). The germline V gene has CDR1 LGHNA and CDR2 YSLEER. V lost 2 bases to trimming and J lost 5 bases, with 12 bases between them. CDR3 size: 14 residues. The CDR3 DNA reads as TGCGCCAGCAGCCAAATCATCCGGGGGACTGAAGCTTTCTTT. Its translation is CASSQIIRGTEAFF.

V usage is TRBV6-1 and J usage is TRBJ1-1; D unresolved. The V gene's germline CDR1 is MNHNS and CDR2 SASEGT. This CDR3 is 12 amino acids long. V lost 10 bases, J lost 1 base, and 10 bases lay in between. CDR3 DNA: TGTGCCACCGACGGGAGGAACACTGAAGCTTTCTTT. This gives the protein CATDGRNTEAFF.

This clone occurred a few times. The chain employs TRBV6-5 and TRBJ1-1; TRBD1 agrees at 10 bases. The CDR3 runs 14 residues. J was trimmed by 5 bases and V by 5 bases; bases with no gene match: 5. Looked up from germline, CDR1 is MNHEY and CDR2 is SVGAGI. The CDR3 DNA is TGTGCCAGCAGTCAACCGGGACAGGGGACTGAAGCTTTCTTT. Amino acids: CASSQPGQGTEAFF.

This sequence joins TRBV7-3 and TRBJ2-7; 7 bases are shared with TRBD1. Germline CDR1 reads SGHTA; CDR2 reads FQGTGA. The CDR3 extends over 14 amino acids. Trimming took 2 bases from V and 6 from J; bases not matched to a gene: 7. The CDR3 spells CASSLEGAIGEQYF. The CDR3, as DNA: TGTGCCAGCAGCTTAGAGGGGGCTATCGGCGAGCAGTACTTC.

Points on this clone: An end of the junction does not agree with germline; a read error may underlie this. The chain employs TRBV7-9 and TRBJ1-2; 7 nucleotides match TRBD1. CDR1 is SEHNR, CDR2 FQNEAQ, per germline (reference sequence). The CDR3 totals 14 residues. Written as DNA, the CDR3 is TGTGCCAGCAGCTCAGACGGGGACAGCGTGAATCTATACTTC. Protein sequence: CASSSDGDSVNLYF.

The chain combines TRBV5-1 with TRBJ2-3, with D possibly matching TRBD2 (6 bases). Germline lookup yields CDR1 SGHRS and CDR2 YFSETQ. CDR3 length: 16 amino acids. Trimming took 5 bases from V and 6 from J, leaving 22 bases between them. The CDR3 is CASSSLSVSGRDTQYF. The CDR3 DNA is TGCGCCAGCAGTTCGCTCTCGGTTAGCGGTAGGGATACGCAGTATTTT.

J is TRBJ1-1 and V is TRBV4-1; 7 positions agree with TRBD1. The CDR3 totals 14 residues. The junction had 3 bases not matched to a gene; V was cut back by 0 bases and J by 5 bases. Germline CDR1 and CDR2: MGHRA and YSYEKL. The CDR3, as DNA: TGCGCCAGCAGCCAAGAACAGGGGAGTACTGAAGCTTTCTTT. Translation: CASSQEQGSTEAFF.

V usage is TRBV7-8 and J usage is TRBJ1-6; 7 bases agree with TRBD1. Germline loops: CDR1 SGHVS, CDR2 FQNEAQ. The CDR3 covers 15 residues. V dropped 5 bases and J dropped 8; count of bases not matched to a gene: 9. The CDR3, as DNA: TGTGCCAGCAGCCTCTCCGGGACAGAGGATTCACCCCTCCACTTT. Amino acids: CASSLSGTEDSPLHF.

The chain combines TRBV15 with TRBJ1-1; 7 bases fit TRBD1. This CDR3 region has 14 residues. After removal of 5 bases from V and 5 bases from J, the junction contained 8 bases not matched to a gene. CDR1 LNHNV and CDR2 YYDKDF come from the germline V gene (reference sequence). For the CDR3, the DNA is TGTGCCACCAGCGGGTACAGGGGTTGGACTGAAGCTTTCTTT. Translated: CATSGYRGWTEAFF.

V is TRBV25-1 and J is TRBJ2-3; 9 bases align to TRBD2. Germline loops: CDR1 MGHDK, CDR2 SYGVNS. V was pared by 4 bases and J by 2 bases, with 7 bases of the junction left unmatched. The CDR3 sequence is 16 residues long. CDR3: CASSVGLAGLTDTQYF. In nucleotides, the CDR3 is TGTGCCAGCAGTGTTGGGCTAGCGGGGCTCACAGATACGCAGTATTTT.

CDR3 nucleotides: TGCGCCAGCAGCCATTCCCAGGGGCTGCGCTATGGCTACACCTTC. This sequence encodes CASSHSQGLRYGYTF. The rearrangement links TRBV4-1 to TRBJ1-2; D may be TRBD1 (6 bases). Germline V lookup: CDR1 MGHRA, CDR2 YSYEKL. Trimming took 3 bases from V and 4 from J, leaving 15 bases between them. The CDR3 runs 15 residues.

The CDR3: CASREGGDTQYF. DNA of the CDR3: TGTGCCAGCAGGGAAGGAGGAGATACGCAGTATTTT. The chain carries TRBV7-2 and TRBJ2-3, with D maybe TRBD2 (5 bases). This CDR3 spans 12 amino acids. The germline V gene encodes CDR1 SGHTA and CDR2 FQGNSA. V lost 6 bases and J 5 bases, leaving 9 bases between the germline ends.

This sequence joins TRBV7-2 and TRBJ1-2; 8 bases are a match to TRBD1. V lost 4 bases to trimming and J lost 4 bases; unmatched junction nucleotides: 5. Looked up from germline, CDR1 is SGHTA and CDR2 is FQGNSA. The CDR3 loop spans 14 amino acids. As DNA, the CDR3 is TGTGCCAGCAGCTCGCAGGGGGCGCTCTATGGCTACACCTTC. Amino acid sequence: CASSSQGALYGYTF.

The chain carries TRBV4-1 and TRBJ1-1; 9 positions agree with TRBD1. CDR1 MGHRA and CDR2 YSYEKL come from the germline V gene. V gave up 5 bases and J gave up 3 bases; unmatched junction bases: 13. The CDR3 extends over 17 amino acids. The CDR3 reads CASSGGQGLRLDTEAFF. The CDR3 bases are TGCGCCAGCAGCGGAGGACAGGGGCTACGACTCGACACTGAAGCTTTCTTT.

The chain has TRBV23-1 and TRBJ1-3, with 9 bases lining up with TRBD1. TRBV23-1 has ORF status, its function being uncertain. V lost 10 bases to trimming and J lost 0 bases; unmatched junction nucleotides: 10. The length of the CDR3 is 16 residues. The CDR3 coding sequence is TGCGCCACCAAGGATCCGGGACAGGGCTCTGGAAACACCATATATTTT. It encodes CATKDPGQGSGNTIYF.

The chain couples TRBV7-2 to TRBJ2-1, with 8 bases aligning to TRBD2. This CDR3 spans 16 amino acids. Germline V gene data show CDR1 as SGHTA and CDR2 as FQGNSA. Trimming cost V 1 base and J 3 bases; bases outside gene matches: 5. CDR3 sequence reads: CASSLGGGTNYNEQFF. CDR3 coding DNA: TGTGCCAGCAGCTTAGGCGGGGGGACGAACTACAATGAGCAGTTCTTC.

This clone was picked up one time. The CDR3 loop reads CATADRGDSPLHF. DNA of the CDR3: TGTGCCACAGCGGACAGGGGGGATTCACCCCTCCACTTT. The genes are TRBV10-3 and TRBJ1-6, with 10 bases identical to TRBD1. J was trimmed by 8 bases and V by 10 bases; bases with no gene match: 5. The germline V gene has CDR1 ENHRY and CDR2 SYGVKD. This CDR3 comprises 13 residues.

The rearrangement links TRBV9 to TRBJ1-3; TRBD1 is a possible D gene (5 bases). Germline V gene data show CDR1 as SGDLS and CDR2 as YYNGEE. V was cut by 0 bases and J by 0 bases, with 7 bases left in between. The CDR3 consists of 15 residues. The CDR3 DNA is TGTGCCAGCAGCGTAGAGGGGTCCTCTGGAAACACCATATATTTT. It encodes CASSVEGSSGNTIYF.

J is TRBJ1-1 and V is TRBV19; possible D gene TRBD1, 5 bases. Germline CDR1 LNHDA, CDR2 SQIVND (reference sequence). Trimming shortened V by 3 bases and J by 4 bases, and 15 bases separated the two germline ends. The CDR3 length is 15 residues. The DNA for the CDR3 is TGTGCCAGTAGTATCCAGGGCAGTGTAGGCACTGAAGCTTTCTTT. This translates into CASSIQGSVGTEAFF.

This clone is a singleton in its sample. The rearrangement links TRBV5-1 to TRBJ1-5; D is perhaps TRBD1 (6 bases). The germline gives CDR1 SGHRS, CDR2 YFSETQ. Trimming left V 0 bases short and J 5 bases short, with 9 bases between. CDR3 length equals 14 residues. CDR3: CASSLGTEDQPQHF. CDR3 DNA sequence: TGCGCCAGCAGCTTGGGGACAGAGGATCAGCCCCAGCATTTT.

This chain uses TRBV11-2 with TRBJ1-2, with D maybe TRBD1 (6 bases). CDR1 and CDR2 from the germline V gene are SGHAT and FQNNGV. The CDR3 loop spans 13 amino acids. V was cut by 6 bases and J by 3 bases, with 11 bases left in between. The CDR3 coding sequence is TGTGCCAGCAGATCGGACAGTTACTATGGCTACACCTTC. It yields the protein CASRSDSYYGYTF.